The clone carrying this T cell receptor beta chain appeared a few times. Antigen unknown. This specimen belongs to a study of T-cell memory formation after mild COVID-19. The V gene lost 2 bases and the J gene lost 6 bases, with 15 bases spanning the gap. Germline V gene lookup returns CDR1 MDHEN and CDR2 SYDVKM. The CDR3 covers 15 residues. TCRdb analysed the 5' RACE reads with MiXCR anew, one entry per CDR3 protein. The sample yields around 310,000 distinct CDR3 sequences, roughly 15% seen once. Findings of the study overall: CD4+ contracting clones were found mainly in CM and EM, and CD8+ ones in EMRA. That cross-reactive memory joined was suggested by some responding clones appearing in pre-infection memory.

V and J are TRBV28 and TRBJ2-3; tentative D call: TRBD1 (6 bases). The clonotype was recovered from a man between 18 and 35 years old who had mild COVID-19 (a few samples of this study predate the infection). Cell type and time point are not known. Sequencing used PBMCs or a T cell subset sorted from them (not recorded which). The CDR3 here is CASSLGQTDGDTQYF. DNA for the CDR3: TGTGCCAGCAGTTTAGGACAGACCGACGGGGATACGCAGTATTTT. The complete variable domain, with remaining parts taken from reference TRBV28 and TRBJ2-3, reads DVKVTQSSRYLVKRTGEKVFLECVQDMDHENMFWYRQDPGLGLRLIYFSYDVKMKEKGDIPEGYSVSREKKERFSLILESASTNQTSMYLCASSLGQTDGDTQYFGPGTRLTVL.